These 7 T cell receptor beta chains came from one sample sequenced in a study of blood T cell repertoires in COVID-19. Sequencing used immunoSEQ multiplex PCR; TCRdb keeps in-frame clones, though not all of them. Seen here are about 280,000 clones, about 89% observed once, and the top ten hold approximately 10%. The sequenced material came from peripheral blood. The receptors originated from a man aged 35-49 years with active or convalescent COVID-19.

J is TRBJ2-1 and V is TRBV13, with TRBD2 identical over 9 bases. This CDR3 is 19 amino acids long. CDR1 is PRHDT, CDR2 FYEKMQ, per germline (reference sequence). V dropped 2 bases and J dropped 9; count of bases not matched to a gene: 20. The CDR3 region has the DNA TGTGCCAGCAGCTTATTACTAGCGGGTAGGGGGTACATGGATCCTGAGCAGTTCTTC. Its translation: CASSLLLAGRGYMDPEQFF. Full variable domain (missing parts from reference TRBV13 and TRBJ2-1): AAGVIQSPRHLIKEKRETATLKCYPIPRHDTVYWYQQGPGQDPQFLISFYEKMQSDKGSIPDRFSAQQFSDYHSELNMSSLELGDSALYFCASSLLLAGRGYMDPEQFFGPGTRLTVL.

The chain carries TRBV11-2 and TRBJ1-1; TRBD1 might be the D (5 bases). The CDR3 runs 13 residues. Trimming left V 4 bases short and J 4 bases short, with 10 bases between. Germline assignment: CDR1 SGHAT and CDR2 FQNNGV. In nucleotides, the CDR3 is TGTGCCAGCAGCTGGGGGGACGGCACTGAAGCTTTCTTT. Protein sequence: CASSWGDGTEAFF.

The genes are TRBV5-4 and TRBJ1-2; 8 bases match TRBD1. Losses at the gene ends were 4 bases for V and 2 bases for J; bases not matched to a gene: 7. Germline CDR1 reads SGHNT; CDR2 reads YYREEE (reference sequence). CDR3 size: 15 residues. The DNA of the CDR3 is TGTGCCAGCAGCCCTGGACAGGGCGGCAACTATGGCTACACCTTC. Amino acid sequence: CASSPGQGGNYGYTF. Complete variable domain (other parts from reference TRBV5-4 and TRBJ1-2): ETGVTQSPTHLIKTRGQQVTLRCSSQSGHNTVSWYQQALGQGPQFIFQYYREEENGRGNFPPRFSGLQFPNYSSELNVNALELDDSALYLCASSPGQGGNYGYTFGSGTRLTVV.

V gene TRBV5-5 combines with J gene TRBJ1-6, with D unclear. CDR1 is SGHKS, CDR2 YYEKEE, per germline (reference sequence). The CDR3 contains 15 residues. V was clipped by 2 bases and J by 6 bases, with 12 bases between them. CDR3 amino acids: CASSFEGGVNSPLHF. Here the CDR3 DNA reads TGTGCCAGCAGCTTTGAAGGCGGGGTTAATTCACCCCTCCACTTT.

This clone was detected once. This chain uses TRBV6-4 with TRBJ1-1, with 7 nucleotides matching TRBD1. Trimming took 6 bases from V and 3 from J; bases not matched to a gene: 4. Looked up from germline, CDR1 is MRHNA and CDR2 is SNTAGT. The CDR3 totals 13 residues. DNA of the CDR3: TGTGCCAGCAGCGAGGGGGCGCACACTGAAGCTTTCTTT. Its translation: CASSEGAHTEAFF.

V usage is TRBV28 and J usage is TRBJ1-4, with a tentative D call TRBD1 (5 bases). The CDR3 length is 14 residues. Germline CDR1 reads MDHEN; CDR2 reads SYDVKM. With 4 bases removed from V and 0 bases from J, the gap between germline ends came to 6 bases. The CDR3 coding sequence is TGTGCCAGCAGTTCCAGGGCAACTAATGAAAAACTGTTTTTT. Translation gives CASSSRATNEKLFF. The complete variable domain, with remaining parts taken from reference TRBV28 and TRBJ1-4, reads DVKVTQSSRYLVKRTGEKVFLECVQDMDHENMFWYRQDPGLGLRLIYFSYDVKMKEKGDIPEGYSVSREKKERFSLILESASTNQTSMYLCASSSRATNEKLFFGSGTQLSVL.

This clone was observed once. V is TRBV6-1 and J is TRBJ2-7; TRBD1 is a possible D gene (6 bases). Per germline, CDR1 MNHNS and CDR2 SASEGT. The CDR3 is 19 residues long. The V and J ends lost 4 bases and 2 bases respectively, with 27 bases between them. As DNA, the CDR3 is TGTGCCAGCAGTGTGTTTAAGGTTTTGGGGCAGGGGCAACCCTACGAGCAGTACTTC. Its translation: CASSVFKVLGQGQPYEQYF.